These 15 T cell receptor beta chains were all obtained from the same sample, sequenced in a study of beta chain features in type 1 diabetes (dated by TCRdb to the late 2010s). General study outcomes and caveats: Type 1 diabetes patients showed a moderate but significant shortening of TCRB CDR3 length in all four CD4+ subsets.

Their target antigens are unknown. The method was the immunoSEQ multiplex PCR assay. The entire isolated RNA was reverse transcribed using the High Capacity cDNA Reverse Transcription Kit, and thus expressed TCRB transcripts were sequenced. Entries here come from immuneACCESS through TCRdb and include only in-frame sequences with V and J called. Some clones fail to appear in such tables; in the studies checked, an unresolved V gene covers under half of the shortfall, and the cause of the remainder is unknown. The sample has some 240,000 clones on record, 15% to 20% of them singletons. In total, the top ten clones hold less than 0.09% of the sample. What was sequenced was naive CD4+ T cells from blood. In the paper's terms, the cell subset or site label means: true naive CD4+ T cells. Source of these receptors: a man aged 25-45 years with type 1 diabetes.

Regarding this clone: In the same sample, other DNA sequences code for this CDR3. V gene TRBV30 combines with J gene TRBJ1-1; no clear D. Trimming removed 0 bases from V and 6 bases from J, with 5 bases in between. CDR1 GTSNPN and CDR2 SVGIG come from the germline V gene (reference sequence). The CDR3 sequence is 11 residues long. Written as DNA, the CDR3 is TGTGCCTGGAGTGTAAGGGCTGAAGCTTTCTTT. Protein product: CAWSVRAEAFF. The entire variable domain, with the rest obtained from reference TRBV30 and TRBJ1-1, is as follows: SQTIHQWPATLVQPVGSPLSLECTVEGTSNPNLYWYRQAAGRGLQLLFYSVGIGQISSEVPQNLSASRPQDRQFILSSKKLLLSDSGFYLCAWSVRAEAFFGQGTRLTVV.

This clone was counted only a few times. The CDR3, as DNA: TGTGCCTGGAAAGACAGCGGCTATGGCTACACCTTC. Amino acids: CAWKDSGYGYTF. The chain couples TRBV30 to TRBJ1-2; tentatively, D is TRBD1 (5 bases). The germline V gene has CDR1 GTSNPN and CDR2 SVGIG (reference sequence). The V and J ends lost 4 bases and 4 bases respectively, with 10 bases between them. The CDR3 contains 12 residues.

The chain recombines TRBV20-1 with TRBJ2-7; D is perhaps TRBD1 (5 bases). This CDR3 is built from 11 residues. V was clipped by 5 bases and J by 9 bases, with 14 bases between them. The germline V gene encodes CDR1 DFQATT and CDR2 SNEGSKA (reference sequence). CDR3 DNA sequence: TGCAGTGCTTCTACCAGGGTAGGGCAGTACTTC. Translating it yields CSASTRVGQYF.

The chain carries TRBV29-1 and TRBJ2-1, with TRBD2 identical over 11 bases. CDR1 and CDR2 from the germline V gene are SQVTM and ANQGSEA. J gave up 3 bases and V 6 bases, and 4 bases lay outside the gene matches. This CDR3 has 14 residues. The DNA for the CDR3 is TGCAGCGTCCAGACTAGCGGGATCTACAATGAGCAGTTCTTC. Translating gives CSVQTSGIYNEQFF.

V is TRBV18 and J is TRBJ1-1, with D perhaps matching TRBD1 (5 bases). CDR1 and CDR2 from the germline V gene are KGHSH and LQKENI. The length of the CDR3 is 15 residues. Trimming removed 3 bases at V and 1 base at J, with 12 bases between. Here the CDR3 DNA reads TGTGCCAGCTCACCTCGACTACAGGCGAACACTGAAGCTTTCTTT. This gives the protein CASSPRLQANTEAFF.

This clone showed up just a few times. CDR3 bases: TGTGCCAGCAGATGGGCATCGACCTACGAGCAGTACTTC. It yields the protein CASRWASTYEQYF. J is TRBJ2-7 and V is TRBV25-1; D gene uncertain. The CDR3 runs to 13 residues. Trimming took off 6 bases at V and 2 bases at J, with 11 bases between the two ends. Germline assignment: CDR1 MGHDK and CDR2 SYGVNS.

A note on this clone: Distinct nucleotide sequences in the sample also encode this CDR3. This chain joins TRBV30 and TRBJ2-1, with no clear D. Germline loops: CDR1 GTSNPN, CDR2 SVGIG (reference sequence). Between the trimmed V and J ends, which lost 4 bases and 1 base, there was a span of 2 bases. This CDR3 contains 11 residues. DNA of the CDR3: TGTGCCTGGACATCCTACAATGAGCAGTTCTTC. Its translation: CAWTSYNEQFF. Full variable domain (outside the CDR3, taken from reference TRBV30 and TRBJ2-1): SQTIHQWPATLVQPVGSPLSLECTVEGTSNPNLYWYRQAAGRGLQLLFYSVGIGQISSEVPQNLSASRPQDRQFILSSKKLLLSDSGFYLCAWTSYNEQFFGPGTRLTVL.

A few counts support this clone. This chain uses TRBV29-1 with TRBJ2-1; 8 bases are a match to TRBD1. The length of the CDR3 is 13 residues. CDR1 is SQVTM and CDR2 is ANQGSEA in the germline V gene. V gave up 5 bases and J gave up 4 bases; unmatched junction bases: 4. The CDR3 sequence is CSVSRGLYNEQFF. The CDR3 DNA sequence: TGCAGCGTTTCCAGGGGGCTTTACAATGAGCAGTTCTTC.

This clone was seen only a few times. CDR3 sequence: CASSSSGQSYEQYF. The DNA of the CDR3 is TGTGCCAGCAGTTCTAGCGGGCAAAGCTACGAGCAGTACTTC. The J gene is TRBJ2-7, the V gene TRBV7-8, with 8 nucleotides matching TRBD2. The CDR3 extends over 14 amino acids. Germline trimming cut 6 bases from V and 3 bases from J; bases unmatched to any gene: 7. Germline V CDR1 and CDR2: SGHVS, FQNEAQ. Combining the CDR3 with reference TRBV7-8 and TRBJ2-7 gives the whole variable domain GAGVSQSPRYKVAKRGQDVALRCDPISGHVSLFWYQQALGQGPEFLTYFQNEAQLDKSGLPSDRFFAERPEGSVSTLKIQRTQQEDSAVYLCASSSSGQSYEQYFGPGTRLTVT.

This clone turned up a few times. This chain links TRBV4-1 with TRBJ1-1; 7 nucleotides line up with TRBD1. The CDR3 covers 15 residues. With V trimmed by 0 bases and J by 7 bases, 8 bases remained unmatched. CDR1 is MGHRA and CDR2 is YSYEKL in the germline V gene. CDR3 DNA: TGCGCCAGCAGCCAAGATGTCAGACGGACAGGTGAAGCTTTCTTT. As protein: CASSQDVRRTGEAFF.

The chain has TRBV5-1 and TRBJ2-7, with D hard to call. In germline, CDR1 is SGHRS, CDR2 YFSETQ. The CDR3 is 14 amino acids. V was shortened by 0 bases and J by 6 bases, with 13 bases between the two germline ends. The CDR3: CASSLAPPLREQYF. CDR3 sequence (DNA): TGCGCCAGCAGCTTGGCTCCCCCCTTGCGCGAGCAGTACTTC.

This chain uses TRBV9 with TRBJ2-7; D remains unclear. Per the germline V gene, CDR1 is SGDLS and CDR2 is YYNGEE. Trimming removed 0 bases from V and 4 bases from J, with 14 bases in between. This CDR3 contains 15 residues. In DNA, the CDR3 is TGTGCCAGCAGCGTAGCTAAGGGCTACGGGTACGAGCAGTACTTC. Translation: CASSVAKGYGYEQYF.

The rearrangement links TRBV29-1 to TRBJ2-5; perhaps TRBD1 as D (6 bases). The germline CDR1 and CDR2 sequences are SQVTM and ANQGSEA. V dropped 7 bases and J dropped 0 bases, with 21 bases sitting between them. The CDR3 consists of 16 residues. The CDR3 reads CSARDTYNLYQETQYF. The CDR3 nucleotides read TGCAGCGCAAGGGACACATATAATCTGTACCAAGAGACCCAGTACTTC.

The chain joins TRBV7-2 to TRBJ2-7, with D perhaps assigned TRBD1 or TRBD2 (5 bases each). Germline CDR1 SGHTA, CDR2 FQGNSA. The CDR3 covers 15 residues. The V end was cut by 1 base, the J end by 0 bases, with 10 bases between. CDR3 residues: CASSLVGVGSYEQYF. The CDR3 bases are TGTGCCAGCAGCTTAGTGGGGGTAGGCTCCTACGAGCAGTACTTC.

This clone has more than one count but fewer than ten. The V and J genes are TRBV6-1 and TRBJ2-3; 10 bases are a match to TRBD2. J gave up 4 bases and V 5 bases, and 6 bases lay outside the gene matches. Germline V gene sequence: CDR1 MNHNS, CDR2 SASEGT. This CDR3 comprises 15 residues. CDR3 protein: CASSTSGRVPDTQYF. The DNA for the CDR3 is TGTGCCAGCAGTACCAGCGGGAGGGTTCCAGATACGCAGTATTTT.